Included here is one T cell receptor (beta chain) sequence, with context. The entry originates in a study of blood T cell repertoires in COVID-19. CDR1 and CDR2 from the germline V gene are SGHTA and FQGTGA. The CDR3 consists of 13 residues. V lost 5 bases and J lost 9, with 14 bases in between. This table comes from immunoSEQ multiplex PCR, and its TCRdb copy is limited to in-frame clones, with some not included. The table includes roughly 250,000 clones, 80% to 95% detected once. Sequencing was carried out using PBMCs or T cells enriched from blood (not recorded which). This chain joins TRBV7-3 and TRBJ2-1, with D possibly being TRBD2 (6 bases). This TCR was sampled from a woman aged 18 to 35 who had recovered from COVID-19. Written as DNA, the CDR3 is TGTGCCAGCAGCGAGACGCTAGCGTCTGAGCAGTTCTTC. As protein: CASSETLASEQFF.